These 9 T cell receptor beta chains originate from one sample sequenced in a study of blood T cell repertoires in COVID-19. The protocol was immunoSEQ multiplex PCR, while the TCRdb copy is restricted to in-frame clones and leaves out a portion. The repertoire consists of just over 75,000 clones, with 80% to 85% occurring once and the leading ten covering roughly 4%. Sequencing used peripheral blood. These receptors were collected from a man aged 50 to 59 with acute or convalescent COVID-19.

The genes are TRBV15 and TRBJ2-4; D not certain. CDR1 and CDR2 from the germline V gene are LNHNV and YYDKDF (reference sequence). V lost 1 base and J lost 1, with 11 bases in between. The CDR3 has 16 residues. CDR3 sequence (DNA): TGTGCCACCAGCAGAGCCGCCCTGAGGGCCAAAAACATTCAGTACTTC. It specifies CATSRAALRAKNIQYF.

A remark on this clone: The junction and the germline gene differ at one end; a read error may be behind it. The genes are TRBV7-9 and TRBJ2-7, with D uncertain. The CDR3 spans 14 residues. The germline CDR1 and CDR2 sequences are SEHNR and FQNEAQ (reference sequence). CDR3 DNA: TGTGCCAGCAGCGCCCCCGGTTTGGGCTACGGGCAGTACTTC. This codes for CASSAPGLGYGQYF.

The chain carries TRBV14 and TRBJ1-4; possibly TRBD1 for D (5 bases). Between the trimmed V and J ends, which lost 4 bases and 11 bases, there was a span of 11 bases. CDR3 length equals 12 residues. Germline V CDR1 and CDR2: SGHDN, FVKESK. The CDR3 nucleotides read TGTGCCAGCAGCCCTCAGGGATCTAAACTGTTTTTT. Translated: CASSPQGSKLFF.

The chain links TRBV20-1 to TRBJ2-1; D might be TRBD1 (6 bases). The CDR3 consists of 11 residues. Germline CDR1 and CDR2: DFQATT and SNEGSKA (reference sequence). V lost 5 bases and J lost 11, with 13 bases in between. CDR3 coding DNA: TGCAGTGCTGTGGGGGCGGCAAAGCAGTTCTTC. Translation gives CSAVGAAKQFF.

This chain uses TRBV28 with TRBJ1-6; perhaps TRBD1 as D (6 bases). V lost 8 bases, J lost 9 bases, and 11 bases lay in between. CDR3 size: 12 residues. Germline CDR1 and CDR2: MDHEN and SYDVKM. This CDR3 is CASRQGFSPLHF. For the CDR3, the DNA is TGTGCCAGCCGGCAGGGGTTTTCACCCCTCCACTTT.

The V call is TRBV19, the J call TRBJ1-3; D may be TRBD1 (6 bases). Trimming took off 4 bases at V and 0 bases at J, with 16 bases between the two ends. Germline lookup yields CDR1 LNHDA and CDR2 SQIVND (reference sequence). This CDR3 is built from 17 residues. CDR3 sequence reads: CASSRDTILSSGNTIYF. In DNA, the CDR3 is TGTGCCAGTAGTAGGGACACAATCTTGAGCTCTGGAAACACCATATATTTT.

The V gene is TRBV5-1, the J gene TRBJ1-2; tentative D call: TRBD1 (6 bases). The CDR3 is made up of 16 amino acids. V dropped 3 bases and J dropped 1 base, with 16 bases sitting between them. Germline CDR1 and CDR2: SGHRS and YFSETQ. CDR3 in amino acids: CASSSTPGQVNYGYTF. For the CDR3, the DNA is TGCGCCAGCAGCTCCACCCCGGGACAAGTTAACTATGGCTACACCTTC.

The chain joins TRBV7-2 to TRBJ2-1, with 9 bases that match TRBD2. J gave up 4 bases and V 5 bases, and 6 bases lay outside the gene matches. In germline, CDR1 is SGHTA, CDR2 FQGNSA. The CDR3 runs 15 residues. CDR3 nucleotide sequence: TGTGCCAGCAGCATTCGACTAGCGGAATACAATGAGCAGTTCTTC. Translated, it gives CASSIRLAEYNEQFF.

J is TRBJ2-7 and V is TRBV12-5, with a weak D call TRBD1 (7 bases). Trimming stripped 2 bases from V and 5 bases from J, with 16 bases between. Germline CDR1 LGHNT, CDR2 FRNRAP. The CDR3 totals 15 residues. In DNA, the CDR3 is TGTGCTAGTGGTTTGCAGGGGGGCTCAGACCACGAGCAGTACTTC. Translating gives CASGLQGGSDHEQYF.